One and the same sample provided the 31 T cell receptor beta chains below, sequenced in a study of a mutant IDH1 vaccine in newly diagnosed glioma. The table came from immunoSEQ multiplex PCR; TCRdb's copy has only in-frame clones and leaves some out. This table holds around 100,000 clones, 85% to 90% found once. Time point described: week 47, end of study. The content of each vaccine dose was 300 ug of mutant IDH1 20-mer peptide, and topical imiquimod accompanied it. Which antigens these TCRs recognize remains unknown. Sequenced here: PBMCs, sampled from a glioma patient whose treatment included an IDH1 peptide vaccine. All receptors derive from a woman aged 45-59 years with glioma.

The V call is TRBV5-8, the J call TRBJ2-7, with D unclear. V was clipped by 1 base and J by 2 bases, with 7 bases between them. In germline, CDR1 is SGHTS, CDR2 YDEGEE. This CDR3 is 13 amino acids long. The CDR3 spells CASSLFKTYEQYF. The CDR3 DNA is TGTGCCAGCAGCTTGTTCAAAACCTACGAGCAGTACTTC.

This clone has just one count. The CDR3 bases are TGTGCCAGCAGCCAAGCAGCAGGATCTAATGAAAAACTGTTTTTT. Residues: CASSQAAGSNEKLFF. The chain couples TRBV4-2 to TRBJ1-4, with D unresolved. Between the trimmed V and J ends, which lost 1 base and 3 bases, there was a span of 9 bases. The CDR3 spans 15 residues. Germline V gene lookup returns CDR1 LGHNA and CDR2 YNFKEQ.

With respect to this clone: The same CDR3 is also encoded by other DNA sequences in this sample. The chain is built from TRBV27 and TRBJ2-3, with D possibly being TRBD2 (6 bases). Germline V lookup: CDR1 MNHEY, CDR2 SMNVEV (reference sequence). CDR3 length: 13 amino acids. Trimming left V 2 bases short and J 3 bases short, with 6 bases between. This CDR3 reads CASSLGGTDTQYF. Written as DNA, the CDR3 is TGTGCCAGCAGTTTAGGGGGGACAGATACGCAGTATTTT.

The V call is TRBV5-6, the J call TRBJ2-7; D remains unclear. Germline values: CDR1 SGHDT, CDR2 YYEEEE. CDR3 length: 14 residues. Trimming took off 0 bases at V and 2 bases at J, with 9 bases between the two ends. Here the CDR3 reads CASSLEVPTYEQYF. CDR3 nucleotides: TGTGCCAGCAGCTTGGAGGTACCAACCTACGAGCAGTACTTC.

The J gene is TRBJ2-2, the V gene TRBV11-2; TRBD1 matches 7 bases. The V gene end was trimmed by 1 base and the J gene end by 6 bases; junction bases not matched to a gene: 2. This CDR3 region has 14 residues. Germline V gene sequence: CDR1 SGHAT, CDR2 FQNNGV. As DNA, the CDR3 is TGTGCCAGCAGCTTAGTCCAGGGGGCCGGGGAGCTGTTTTTT. Its protein product is CASSLVQGAGELFF.

V usage is TRBV11-1 and J usage is TRBJ2-2, with 8 bases identical to TRBD1. There are 13 residues in the CDR3. Germline CDR1 and CDR2: SGHAT and FQDESV (reference sequence). V lost 4 bases, J lost 5 bases, and 0 bases stayed unmatched. The CDR3 DNA is TGTGCCAGCAGCTGGACAGGGACCGGGGAGCTGTTTTTT. The encoded protein is CASSWTGTGELFF.

This chain uses TRBV28 with TRBJ1-1; TRBD1 matches at 7 bases. J was trimmed by 3 bases and V by 4 bases; bases with no gene match: 8. Germline loops: CDR1 MDHEN, CDR2 SYDVKM. The CDR3 spans 15 residues. This CDR3 reads CASSSPRGPYTEAFF. The CDR3 coding sequence is TGTGCCAGCAGTTCCCCTAGGGGGCCGTACACTGAAGCTTTCTTT.

The chain recombines TRBV7-8 with TRBJ2-7; the D gene is possibly TRBD2 (6 bases). There are 16 residues in the CDR3. Between the trimmed V and J ends, which lost 1 base and 0 bases, there was a span of 13 bases. Germline CDR1 SGHVS, CDR2 FQNEAQ. The CDR3 spells CASSLVETRDSYEQYF. The CDR3 DNA reads as TGTGCCAGCAGCTTAGTTGAGACGCGGGACTCCTACGAGCAGTACTTC.

CDR3 protein: CASTGGRFYNEQFF. CDR3 in DNA: TGTGCCAGTACCGGGGGTAGATTCTACAATGAGCAGTTCTTC. The rearrangement uses TRBV19 and TRBJ2-1; the D gene is possibly TRBD2 (6 bases). Trimming cost V 7 bases and J 3 bases, with 13 bases left between them. Germline V gives CDR1 LNHDA, CDR2 SQIVND (reference sequence). CDR3 length: 14 residues.

The chain uses TRBV29-1 and TRBJ2-5; weak D call: TRBD2 (5 bases). The V gene lost 3 bases and the J gene lost 5 bases, with 13 bases spanning the gap. In germline, CDR1 is SQVTM, CDR2 ANQGSEA. CDR3 size: 13 residues. The CDR3 DNA reads TGCAGCGTTGAGCCTTGGGAGAGGGAGACCCAGTACTTC. Its protein is CSVEPWERETQYF.

The chain employs TRBV7-3 and TRBJ2-1; D perhaps matches TRBD2 (6 bases). This CDR3 region has 11 residues. Germline V lookup: CDR1 SGHTA, CDR2 FQGTGA. The V gene lost 3 bases and the J gene lost 12 bases, with 9 bases spanning the gap. The CDR3 reads CASSFGGPQFF. CDR3 sequence (DNA): TGTGCCAGCAGCTTCGGGGGACCGCAGTTCTTC.

This chain uses TRBV10-3 with TRBJ1-1; D unclear. V shed 1 base and J shed 1 base, with 7 bases lying between them. Germline CDR1 is ENHRY and CDR2 is SYGVKD. This CDR3 is 14 amino acids long. The CDR3 sequence is CAISEFAGNTEAFF. CDR3 DNA sequence: TGTGCCATCAGTGAGTTTGCAGGGAACACTGAAGCTTTCTTT.

The chain carries TRBV27 and TRBJ2-3; the D is unclear. Germline V gene data show CDR1 as MNHEY and CDR2 as SMNVEV (reference sequence). This CDR3 region has 14 residues. The V end was cut by 3 bases, the J end by 5 bases, with 12 bases between. CDR3 nucleotide sequence: TGTGCCAGCAGTTTGAGGCCCGACGGAGATACGCAGTATTTT. Translated, it gives CASSLRPDGDTQYF.

This sequence joins TRBV28 and TRBJ1-2; D gene unclear. The germline gives CDR1 MDHEN, CDR2 SYDVKM. This CDR3 spans 11 amino acids. The germline V and J ends were trimmed by 5 bases and 8 bases, with 9 bases remaining between them. The CDR3 spells CASSGVRGYTF. Here the CDR3 DNA reads TGTGCCAGCAGTGGGGTTCGGGGCTACACCTTC.

The CDR3 loop is CAWRIAGATDTQYF. The DNA for the CDR3 is TGTGCCTGGAGAATAGCGGGAGCCACAGATACGCAGTATTTT. V usage is TRBV30 and J usage is TRBJ2-3; TRBD2 aligns across 9 bases. V trimming: 3 bases; J trimming: 2 bases; junction bases outside the gene matches: 3. The CDR3 loop spans 14 amino acids. Germline V gene data show CDR1 as GTSNPN and CDR2 as SVGIG (reference sequence).

The J gene is TRBJ1-1, the V gene TRBV6-1; D is ambiguous. Trimming shortened V by 5 bases and J by 1 base, and 8 bases separated the two germline ends. Germline-derived CDR1 and CDR2 are MNHNS and SASEGT. The CDR3 length is 13 residues. The CDR3 loop reads CASSTLTNTEAFF. CDR3 DNA: TGTGCCAGCAGTACCCTTACGAACACTGAAGCTTTCTTT.

The chain joins TRBV6-5 to TRBJ2-6, with D uncertain. Trimming left V 5 bases short and J 0 bases short, with 8 bases between. CDR1 MNHEY and CDR2 SVGAGI come from the germline V gene. This CDR3 has 15 amino acids. The DNA for the CDR3 is TGTGCCAGCAGTCCGGTGGCCTCTGGGGCCAACGTCCTGACTTTC. This sequence encodes CASSPVASGANVLTF.

This chain links TRBV5-4 with TRBJ1-6, with 10 bases that match TRBD1. Germline CDR1 and CDR2: SGHNT and YYREEE (reference sequence). V was pared by 6 bases and J by 8 bases, with 11 bases of the junction left unmatched. CDR3 length: 16 amino acids. The CDR3 sequence is CASTRNVGTGDSPLHF. The CDR3 DNA follows: TGTGCCAGCACCCGTAACGTCGGGACAGGGGATTCACCCCTCCACTTT.

This clone was seen a few times. V and J are TRBV13 and TRBJ2-2; 12 bases match TRBD2. The CDR3 length is 17 residues. The V and J ends lost 4 bases and 3 bases, in that order; junction bases with no gene match: 6. The germline CDR1 and CDR2 sequences are PRHDT and FYEKMQ (reference sequence). CDR3 nucleotide sequence: TGTGCCAGCAGCTCGCTAGCGGGAGGGGTCTACACCGGGGAGCTGTTTTTT. It translates to CASSSLAGGVYTGELFF.

V is TRBV5-6 and J is TRBJ2-7; possible D gene TRBD1, 6 bases. Germline CDR1 SGHDT, CDR2 YYEEEE. The CDR3 runs to 16 residues. V was trimmed by 3 bases and J by 2 bases, leaving 18 bases between them. DNA for the CDR3: TGTGCCAGCAGCTCCCTGCCCAGGGGATCCCCCTACGAGCAGTACTTC. This translates into CASSSLPRGSPYEQYF.

This clone came up once. This rearrangement joins TRBV27 to TRBJ1-1; maybe TRBD1 (5 bases). There are 13 residues in the CDR3. The V gene lost 4 bases and the J gene lost 4 bases, with 10 bases spanning the gap. Germline V gene data show CDR1 as MNHEY and CDR2 as SMNVEV (reference sequence). The CDR3 DNA sequence: TGTGCCAGCAGTTCCCCCGGGGGCACTGAAGCTTTCTTT. It is translated as CASSSPGGTEAFF.

This clone was observed a single time. This chain joins TRBV2 and TRBJ2-7, with 9 bases aligning to TRBD1. The ends lost 4 bases at V and 1 base at J; junction bases unmatched: 2. Germline CDR1 SNHLY, CDR2 FYNNEI. CDR3 length: 14 residues. CDR3 nucleotide sequence: TGTGCCAGCAGTGGGGGGACAGGGTCCTACGAGCAGTACTTC. Translating it yields CASSGGTGSYEQYF.

The V call is TRBV28, the J call TRBJ2-2; unclear D gene. Trimming left V 8 bases short and J 0 bases short, with 7 bases between. This CDR3 has 13 amino acids. Germline V CDR1 and CDR2: MDHEN, SYDVKM. CDR3 residues: CASPNPNTGELFF. For the CDR3, the DNA is TGTGCCAGCCCCAACCCGAACACCGGGGAGCTGTTTTTT.

For this clone: A read error is likely, as this CDR3 ends without the conserved phenylalanine or tryptophan. The chain employs TRBV4-1 and TRBJ1-2; D gene unclear. CDR3 size: 15 residues. The V and J ends lost 3 bases and 1 base respectively, with 12 bases between them. Germline CDR1 is MGHRA and CDR2 is YSYEKL. The CDR3 sequence is CASSHQHVVNYGYTL. CDR3 sequence (DNA): TGCGCCAGCAGCCACCAACATGTGGTTAACTATGGCTACACCCTC.

The chain recombines TRBV25-1 with TRBJ2-1; no firm D call. Germline V gives CDR1 MGHDK, CDR2 SYGVNS. V lost 3 bases and J lost 3, with 12 bases in between. This CDR3 has 15 amino acids. The CDR3 sequence: CASSEAGKNYNEQFF. CDR3 nucleotide sequence: TGTGCCAGCAGTGAGGCAGGAAAAAACTACAATGAGCAGTTCTTC.

V is TRBV11-2 and J is TRBJ1-4, with unresolved D. V was clipped by 5 bases and J by 3 bases, with 7 bases between them. The CDR3 length is 13 residues. The V gene's germline CDR1 is SGHAT and CDR2 FQNNGV. The CDR3 DNA sequence: TGTGCCAGCAGCCTTGGTCCTAATGAAAAACTGTTTTTT. Amino acids: CASSLGPNEKLFF.

The V call is TRBV28, the J call TRBJ2-3; a weak D match, TRBD1 (6 bases). V was clipped by 5 bases and J by 5 bases, with 14 bases between them. CDR3 length equals 14 residues. Germline V gene sequence: CDR1 MDHEN, CDR2 SYDVKM. The CDR3 sequence is CASSLKLQGDTQYF. The CDR3, as DNA: TGTGCCAGCAGTCTAAAACTACAGGGAGATACGCAGTATTTT.

The rearrangement uses TRBV10-3 and TRBJ1-5, with TRBD1 as a possible D gene (5 bases). CDR1 is ENHRY and CDR2 is SYGVKD in the germline V gene. V lost 4 bases and J 0 bases, leaving 13 bases between the germline ends. CDR3 size: 16 residues. CDR3 sequence: CAISGQGPDSNQPQHF. The CDR3 DNA is TGTGCCATCAGTGGTCAGGGTCCGGATAGCAATCAGCCCCAGCATTTT.

The J gene is TRBJ2-5, the V gene TRBV6-1, with 7 bases aligning to TRBD2. The CDR3 is 16 residues long. The germline gives CDR1 MNHNS, CDR2 SASEGT. V dropped 4 bases and J dropped 2; count of bases not matched to a gene: 10. CDR3 coding DNA: TGTGCCAGCAGTGTGATGCGAGGGAGGGCACAAGAGACCCAGTACTTC. Encoded protein: CASSVMRGRAQETQYF.

J is TRBJ1-5 and V is TRBV4-1; D is unclear. Germline V gene lookup returns CDR1 MGHRA and CDR2 YSYEKL. V dropped 2 bases and J dropped 3 bases, with 8 bases sitting between them. The CDR3 extends over 14 amino acids. In DNA form, the CDR3 reads TGCGCCAGCAGCCAATACCGGGACAATCAGCCCCAGCATTTT. Protein sequence: CASSQYRDNQPQHF.

This clone was detected only once. V gene TRBV6-1 combines with J gene TRBJ1-5; 8 bases fit TRBD1. Germline V gene lookup returns CDR1 MNHNS and CDR2 SASEGT. This CDR3 region has 14 residues. Trimming at V came to 6 bases and at J to 3 bases, leaving 4 bases not matched to a gene. CDR3 nucleotide sequence: TGTGCCAGCAGGGACAGGGTAAACAATCAGCCCCAGCATTTT. It encodes CASRDRVNNQPQHF.